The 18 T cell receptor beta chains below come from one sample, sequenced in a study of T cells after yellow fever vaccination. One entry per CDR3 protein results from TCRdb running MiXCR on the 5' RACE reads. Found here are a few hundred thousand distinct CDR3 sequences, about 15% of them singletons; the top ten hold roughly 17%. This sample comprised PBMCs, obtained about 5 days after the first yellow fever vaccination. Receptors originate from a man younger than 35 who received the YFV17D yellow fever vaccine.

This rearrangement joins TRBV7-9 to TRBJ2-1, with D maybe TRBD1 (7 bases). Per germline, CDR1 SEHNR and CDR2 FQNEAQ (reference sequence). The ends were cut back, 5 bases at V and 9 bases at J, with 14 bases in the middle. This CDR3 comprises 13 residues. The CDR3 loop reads CASSAGGGTEQFF. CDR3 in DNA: TGTGCCAGCAGCGCTGGAGGGGGCACTGAGCAGTTCTTC.

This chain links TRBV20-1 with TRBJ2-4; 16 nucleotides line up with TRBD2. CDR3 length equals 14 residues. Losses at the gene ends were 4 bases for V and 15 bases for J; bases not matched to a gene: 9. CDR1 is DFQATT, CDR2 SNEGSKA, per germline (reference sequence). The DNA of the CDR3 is TGCAGTGCTAAGGGGACTAGCGGGGGGGCCGATCTGTACTTC. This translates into CSAKGTSGGADLYF.

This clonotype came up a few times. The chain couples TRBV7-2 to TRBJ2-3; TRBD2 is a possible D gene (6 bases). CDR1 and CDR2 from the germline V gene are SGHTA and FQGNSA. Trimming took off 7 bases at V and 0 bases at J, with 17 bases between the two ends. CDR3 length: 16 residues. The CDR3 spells CASTYGTYTSTDTQYF. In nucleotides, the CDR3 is TGTGCCAGCACCTATGGGACTTATACTAGCACAGATACGCAGTATTTT.

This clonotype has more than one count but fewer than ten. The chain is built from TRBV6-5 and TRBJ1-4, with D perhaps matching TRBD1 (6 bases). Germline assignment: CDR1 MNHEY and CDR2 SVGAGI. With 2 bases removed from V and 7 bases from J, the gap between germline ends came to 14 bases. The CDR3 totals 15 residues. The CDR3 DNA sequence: TGTGCCAGCAGTTACCGGGGGGCTTCTGGTGAAAAACTGTTTTTT. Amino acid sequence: CASSYRGASGEKLFF.

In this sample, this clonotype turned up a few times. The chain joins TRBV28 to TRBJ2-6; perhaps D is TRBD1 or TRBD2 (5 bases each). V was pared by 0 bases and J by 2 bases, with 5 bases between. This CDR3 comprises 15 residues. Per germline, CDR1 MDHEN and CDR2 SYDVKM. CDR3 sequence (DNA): TGTGCCAGCAGTTTATGGGGACCTGGGGCCAACGTCCTGACTTTC. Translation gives CASSLWGPGANVLTF.

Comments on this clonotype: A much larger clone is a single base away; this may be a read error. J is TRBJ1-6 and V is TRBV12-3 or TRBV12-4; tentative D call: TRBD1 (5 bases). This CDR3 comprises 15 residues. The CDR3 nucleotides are TGTACCAGCAGTTTAGAGGGGCCGGATAATTCACCCCTCCACTTT. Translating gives CTSSLEGPDNSPLHF.

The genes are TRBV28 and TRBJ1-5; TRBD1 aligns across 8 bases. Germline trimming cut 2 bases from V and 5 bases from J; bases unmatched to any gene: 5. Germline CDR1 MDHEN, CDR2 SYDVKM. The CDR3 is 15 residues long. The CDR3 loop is CASSLQGAIDQPQHF. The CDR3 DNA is TGTGCCAGCAGTTTACAGGGGGCGATAGATCAGCCCCAGCATTTT.

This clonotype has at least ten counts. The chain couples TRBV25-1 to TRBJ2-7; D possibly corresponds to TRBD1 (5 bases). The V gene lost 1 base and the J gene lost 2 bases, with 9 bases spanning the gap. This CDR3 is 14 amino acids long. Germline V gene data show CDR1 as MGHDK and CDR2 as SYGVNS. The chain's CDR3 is CASSEWGRTYEQYF. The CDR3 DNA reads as TGTGCCAGCAGTGAATGGGGCAGGACCTACGAGCAGTACTTC.

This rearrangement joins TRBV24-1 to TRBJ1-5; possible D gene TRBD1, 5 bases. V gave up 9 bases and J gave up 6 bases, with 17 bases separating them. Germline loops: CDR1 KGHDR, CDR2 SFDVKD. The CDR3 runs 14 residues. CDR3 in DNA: TGTGCCACCGCCCCGAGGGGTGGTTCTCAGCCCCAGCATTTT. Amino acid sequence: CATAPRGGSQPQHF.

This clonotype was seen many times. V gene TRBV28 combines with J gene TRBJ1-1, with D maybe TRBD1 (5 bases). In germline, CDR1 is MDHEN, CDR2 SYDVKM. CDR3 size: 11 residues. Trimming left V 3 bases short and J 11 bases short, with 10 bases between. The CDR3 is CASSFREGAFF. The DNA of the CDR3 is TGTGCCAGCAGTTTCCGGGAGGGGGCTTTCTTT. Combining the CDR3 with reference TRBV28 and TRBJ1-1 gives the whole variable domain DVKVTQSSRYLVKRTGEKVFLECVQDMDHENMFWYRQDPGLGLRLIYFSYDVKMKEKGDIPEGYSVSREKKERFSLILESASTNQTSMYLCASSFREGAFFGQGTRLTVV.

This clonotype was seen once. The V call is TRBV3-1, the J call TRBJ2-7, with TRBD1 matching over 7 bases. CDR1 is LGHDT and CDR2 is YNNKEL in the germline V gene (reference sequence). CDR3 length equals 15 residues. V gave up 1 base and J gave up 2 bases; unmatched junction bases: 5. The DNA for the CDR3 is TGTGCCAGCAGCCAAGGCCAGGGGGTTCCCTACGAGCAGTACGTC. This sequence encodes CASSQGQGVPYEQYV.

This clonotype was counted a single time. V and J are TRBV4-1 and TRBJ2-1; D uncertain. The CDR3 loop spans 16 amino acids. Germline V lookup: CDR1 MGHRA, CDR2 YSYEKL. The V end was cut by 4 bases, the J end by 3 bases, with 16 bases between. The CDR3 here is CASSPQKWVLYNEQFF. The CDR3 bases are TGCGCCAGCAGCCCTCAGAAATGGGTCCTCTACAATGAGCAGTTCTTC.

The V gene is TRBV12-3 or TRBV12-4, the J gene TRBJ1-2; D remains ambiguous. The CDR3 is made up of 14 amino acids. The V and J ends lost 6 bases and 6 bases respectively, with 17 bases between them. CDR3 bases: TGTGCCAGCAGCCAGCGGGCCATGCATGATGGCTACACCTTC. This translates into CASSQRAMHDGYTF.

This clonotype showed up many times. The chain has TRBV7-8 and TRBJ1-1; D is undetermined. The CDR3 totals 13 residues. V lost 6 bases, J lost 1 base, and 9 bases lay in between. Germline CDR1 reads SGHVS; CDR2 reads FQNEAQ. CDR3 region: CASREDGNTEAFF. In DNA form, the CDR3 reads TGTGCCAGCAGAGAAGACGGGAACACTGAAGCTTTCTTT. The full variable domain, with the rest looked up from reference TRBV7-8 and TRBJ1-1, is GAGVSQSPRYKVAKRGQDVALRCDPISGHVSLFWYQQALGQGPEFLTYFQNEAQLDKSGLPSDRFFAERPEGSVSTLKIQRTQQEDSAVYLCASREDGNTEAFFGQGTRLTVV.

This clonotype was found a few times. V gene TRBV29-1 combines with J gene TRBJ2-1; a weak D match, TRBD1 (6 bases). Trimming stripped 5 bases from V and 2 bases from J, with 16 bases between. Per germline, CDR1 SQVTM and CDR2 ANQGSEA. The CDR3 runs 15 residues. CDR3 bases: TGCAGCGTTCCCAGACTTGGACAGACCTACAATGAGCAGTTCTTC. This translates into CSVPRLGQTYNEQFF.

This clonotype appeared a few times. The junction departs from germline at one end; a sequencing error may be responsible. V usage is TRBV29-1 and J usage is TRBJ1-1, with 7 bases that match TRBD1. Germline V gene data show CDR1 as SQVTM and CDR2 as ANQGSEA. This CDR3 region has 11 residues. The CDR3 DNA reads TGCAGCGTTCAAGAGGGGGCGGAGGCTTTCTTT. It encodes CSVQEGAEAFF.

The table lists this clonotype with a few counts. The CDR3 is CASSLVALAKYTQYF. CDR3 DNA sequence: TGCGCCAGCAGCTTGGTGGCGCTAGCGAAATATACGCAGTATTTT. The rearrangement links TRBV5-1 to TRBJ2-3; tentative D call: TRBD2 (6 bases). The CDR3 extends over 15 amino acids. Trimming took off 0 bases at V and 7 bases at J, with 15 bases between the two ends. Germline values: CDR1 SGHRS, CDR2 YFSETQ.

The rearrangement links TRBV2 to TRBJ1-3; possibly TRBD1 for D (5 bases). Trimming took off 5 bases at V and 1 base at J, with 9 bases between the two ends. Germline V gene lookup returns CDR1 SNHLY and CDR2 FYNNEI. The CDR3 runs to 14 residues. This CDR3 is CASSLYRSGNTIYF. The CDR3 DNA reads TGTGCCAGCAGTCTTTACAGGTCTGGAAACACCATATATTTT.